This T cell receptor beta chain was recorded in a study of T cell repertoires in cytomegalovirus infection (dated by TCRdb to between 2019 and 2020). In terms of the full investigation: The peptide stimulations were aimed at well-studied HLA-B-restricted epitopes as well as recently identified HLA-C-restricted CMV epitopes, whose presentation resists viral immunomodulation. The HLA type of each donor mattered for the analysis, because public TCR beta signatures pointed to carriage of CMV infection along with the matching HLA type.

The investigation overall reported the following: In both this cohort and an independent roughly 400-donor cohort, the cumulative frequency of public TCR beta family members distinguished carriers of CMV infection plus the relevant HLA type. The ex vivo response was dominated by HLA-C-restricted CMV-specific TCR beta clonotypes, which also provided the single most frequent clonotype in two of eight donors.

This sample was sequenced with an Illumina HiSeq 1500. The public reads were reanalyzed by TCRdb: fastp trimming at Q25, MiXCR alignment, in-frame beta chains only. Identical CDR3 protein sequences are pooled into one entry, listed with their most common genes and DNA. The sample profile shows approximately 990,000 distinct CDR3 sequences; about a third of them were found once. The ten largest make up about an eighth of the sample. The treatment or condition label corresponds to: in vitro stimulation with specific CMV peptide epitopes to enrich CMV-specific T cells. Notes on this clonotype: The clone's antigen remains unknown. No base quality information exists; no much larger clone differs at one position.

The clonotype comes from a human donor in good health (CMV status not recorded). Some clones in this sample may be carry-over from other donors' samples. Sequencing was performed on cultured CD8+ T cells from PBMCs, taken from culture after CMV antigen stimulation.

The sequenced DNA: TGCAGCGTTGAAGACCTGCCAGGGGTGGAAGGCTACACCTTC. Its translation is CSVEDLPGVEGYTF. The chain is assembled from TRBV29-1 and TRBJ1-2, and possibly TRBD1, on 6 matching bases. Via the germline V gene, CDR1 is SQVTM and CDR2 ANQGSEA. The CDR3, from cysteine to phenylalanine, totals 14 residues. Only CDR3 DNA is held: 42 bases, read in frame from base 1. The V end loses 0 bases and the J end loses 8 bases, and a stretch of 16 bases separates them.